The T cell receptor (beta chain) under discussion was sequenced for a study of shared clonotypes between healthy human individuals (dated by TCRdb to the early 2020s). Background for the entire study: The cohort included three men and a couple of women between 18 and 49 years of age. To estimate repertoire size and how much clonotype sharing occurs between individuals, the study deeply sequenced the blood TCR repertoires of about 5 healthy adults. To increase sequencing depth and limit assay-specific biases, TCR repertoire library preparation and sequencing were carried out by different laboratories using diverse techniques. Per donor, leukapheresis produced somewhere between about 0.9 and 9.5 billion PBMCs.

Donors were healthy HIV-negative adults with no recently reported acute infections or vaccinations. Every donor was a Caucasian adult residing in Nashville, Tennessee, USA. In the unsorted samples, approximately 82 million PBMCs were counted, and genomic DNA was extracted using the QIAamp DNA Blood Mini kit. After blood collection by leukapheresis, PBMCs were isolated using Ficoll-Histopaque density gradient centrifugation and then cryopreserved in the vapor phase of liquid nitrogen. CDR1 is given as DFQATT and CDR2 as SNEGSKA, both from the germline V gene (reference sequence). V was cut back by 4 bases and J by 8 bases, leaving a gap of 8 bases between them. The cysteine opens and the phenylalanine closes a CDR3 of 10 amino acids. The DNA shown is the 30-base CDR3, in frame from base 1. Overall results and qualifications from the work: Only blood was sampled, and tissue TCR repertoires likely differ from those in blood. Because the study included only a small number of donors, the genetic and exposure-history diversity represented was limited. Pairwise subsampling led to the expectation that sequencing depth would affect the degree of clonotype sharing among donors.

TCR CDR3 regions were amplified from genomic DNA by multiplex PCR using the deep immunoSEQ assay. Genomic DNA extracted from each cell subset was distributed evenly over all wells of several immunoSEQ 96-well plates, and each plate served as one replicate. Each replicate PCR for unsorted PBMC received roughly 300 ng genomic DNA, equal to approximately 29,000 T cell genomes. Unsorted PBMC genomic DNA was sequenced across ten immunoSEQ deep assay plates. Purified libraries were quantified with a Qubit 3.0 fluorometer, sized on a Bioanalyzer 2100, and re-quantified with the KAPA Library Quantification kit. Every immunoSEQ 96-well plate was sequenced on a separate single-read 150-cycle Illumina NextSeq 550 flow cell. From the authors' description of their analysis: Because the immunoSEQ output held only junctional sequences and lacked quality scores, the filtering could not match the filtering applied to full-length reads. To assign V/J genes and CDR3, sequences were annotated against IMGT germline references using PyIR, a Python wrapper for IgBLAST v1.9. Reads were removed for weak V/J assignments (E-value above 1e-6), missing CDR3, stop codons, out-of-frame junctions, or ambiguous translated residues. A V3J clonotype was defined by an identical inferred V gene, J gene, and CDR3 amino acid sequence. The percentage overlap between two repertoires was calculated by dividing the number of shared unique clonotypes by the size of the smaller repertoire. Three approaches were used to assess repertoire richness: RTK rarefaction, the Chao1 estimator, and Recon v2.1 estimates of unobserved clonotypes. Held by TCRdb, this immuneACCESS table contains in-frame sequences only and omits some clones. Under half of the omission traces to an unresolved V gene where checked; the cause of the rest is unknown. V, J and clone size derive from that table, while D and trimming were established from the DNA sequence. For this sample the table gives about 480,000 clones, of which nearly 80% were detected only once. The ten largest clonotypes hold roughly an eighth of the sample.

Turning to this clone: Its antigen remains unidentified. No base quality values were provided; no much bigger clone lies one nucleotide off.

The sequenced sample consisted of PBMCs. This TCR came from a woman in her thirties or forties in good health. Some clones in this sample may be carry-over from other donors' samples. Recombination linked TRBV20-1 to TRBJ1-1, with an unclear D gene assignment. The DNA reads as follows: TGCAGTGCTATAAGGCGAGAAGCTTTCTTT. It translates to CSAIRREAFF.